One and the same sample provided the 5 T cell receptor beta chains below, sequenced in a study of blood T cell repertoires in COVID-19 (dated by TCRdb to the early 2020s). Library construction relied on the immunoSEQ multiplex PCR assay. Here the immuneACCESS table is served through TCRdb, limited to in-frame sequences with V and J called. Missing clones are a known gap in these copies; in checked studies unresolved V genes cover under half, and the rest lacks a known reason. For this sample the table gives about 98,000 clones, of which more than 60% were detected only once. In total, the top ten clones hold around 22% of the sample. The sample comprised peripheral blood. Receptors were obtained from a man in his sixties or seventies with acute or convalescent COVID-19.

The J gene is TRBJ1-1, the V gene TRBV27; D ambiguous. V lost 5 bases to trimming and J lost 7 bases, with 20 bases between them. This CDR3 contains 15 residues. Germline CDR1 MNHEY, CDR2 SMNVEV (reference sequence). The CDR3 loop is CASSGGRRLSSEAFF. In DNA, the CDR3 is TGTGCCAGCAGTGGCGGCAGGAGACTATCAAGTGAAGCTTTCTTT.

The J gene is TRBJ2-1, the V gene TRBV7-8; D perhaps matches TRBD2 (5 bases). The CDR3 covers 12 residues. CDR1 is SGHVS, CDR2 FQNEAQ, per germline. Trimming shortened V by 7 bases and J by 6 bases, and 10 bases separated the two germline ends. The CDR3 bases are TGTGCCAGCAAGTCGGGAACCAATGAGCAGTTCTTC. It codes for CASKSGTNEQFF.

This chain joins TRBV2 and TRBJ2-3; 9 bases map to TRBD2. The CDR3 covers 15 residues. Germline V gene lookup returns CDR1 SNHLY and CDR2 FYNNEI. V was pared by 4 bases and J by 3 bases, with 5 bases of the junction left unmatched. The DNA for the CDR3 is TGTGCCAGCAGTGGGTGGCGGGGGGGTACAGATACGCAGTATTTT. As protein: CASSGWRGGTDTQYF.

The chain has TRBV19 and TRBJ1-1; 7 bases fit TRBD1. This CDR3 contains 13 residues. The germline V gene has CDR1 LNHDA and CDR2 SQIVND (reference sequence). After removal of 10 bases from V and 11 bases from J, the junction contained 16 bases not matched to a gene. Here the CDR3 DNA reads TGTGCCACAACCCCGGGAGGGGGCCTTGTTGCTTTCTTT. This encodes CATTPGGGLVAFF.

The CDR3 loop is CASLATDTGELFF. CDR3 nucleotide sequence: TGTGCCAGCCTCGCCACGGACACCGGGGAGCTGTTTTTT. This chain connects TRBV2 to TRBJ2-2; D is unresolved. Trimming took 8 bases from V and 3 from J, leaving 10 bases between them. Germline loops: CDR1 SNHLY, CDR2 FYNNEI. This CDR3 has 13 amino acids. The whole variable domain, filled in from reference TRBV2 and TRBJ2-2, reads EPEVTQTPSHQVTQMGQEVILRCVPISNHLYFYWYRQILGQKVEFLVSFYNNEISEKSEIFDDQFSVERPDGSNFTLKIRSTKLEDSAMYFCASLATDTGELFFGEGSRLTVL.